This T cell receptor (beta chain) is from a study of T cells in Graves' hyperthyroidism and ophthalmopathy. Deletions cut 1 base from V and 5 bases from J, with 8 bases between. The CDR3 sequence is 13 residues long. There are a few counts of this clonotype. The PBMCs studied were ones that came from 8.5 to 10 ml fresh peripheral blood. Amplified regions were TCR beta CDR3 sequences from RNA transcripts. HTBI primers drove first-round RT-PCR of the TCR CDR3. TCRdb re-called the multiplex PCR reads with MiXCR, one entry per CDR3 protein. The sample lists approximately 720,000 distinct CDR3 sequences, over 15% occurring once.

Input material: blood. The V call is TRBV12-3 or TRBV12-4, the J call TRBJ2-5; no definite D call. This clonotype was obtained from a woman aged 45-60 years with Graves' hyperthyroidism that later progressed to Graves' ophthalmopathy. CDR3: CASSLDRWETQYF. The CDR3 nucleotides are TGTGCCAGCAGTTTAGACCGGTGGGAGACCCAGTACTTC.